The T cell receptor (beta chain) described here comes from a study of blood T cell repertoires in COVID-19. Study in general: Some COVID-19 samples were acute and others convalescent; all came from the United States, Italy and Spain. PBMCs, B-cell-depleted T cells, or T cells provided the cDNA or gDNA that made up the material.

This CDR3 has 14 amino acids. Germline CDR1 and CDR2: MNHEY and SVGAGI. J lost 3 bases, V lost 4 bases, and 2 bases had no gene match. Original data processing: It was from reference gene primer amplification that nucleated cell counts were estimated. TCRdb's table, derived via immunoSEQ multiplex PCR, lists solely in-frame clones and lacks some. The DNA gave D and trimming, while V, J and clone size come from that table. The table shows about 90,000 clones, with around four fifths occurring only once. Sequenced input: peripheral blood. The rearrangement links TRBV6-5 to TRBJ1-3; TRBD1 matches 8 bases. The sequence came from a man in his fifties with acute or convalescent COVID-19. As DNA, the CDR3 is TGTGCCAGCAGTTCTACAGGGGGTGGAAACACCATATATTTT. Encoded protein: CASSSTGGGNTIYF.